Sequencing of this T cell receptor beta chain was carried out in a study of cytomegalovirus exposure and HLA in healthy donors (dated by TCRdb to about 2017). With respect to the entire study: An earlier analysis of several hundred of the donors reported approximately 280 Gb of sequence data and approximately 120 million unique TCR beta sequences obtained from roughly 180 million T cells. An early release that covered roughly 600 HLA-typed donors contained approximately 290 gigabases of sequencing data and roughly 84 million unique TCR sequences. Among the roughly 400 genotyped donors, approximately 81% belonged to the genetic ancestry cluster associated with self-reported Caucasian donors. The study aimed to test whether signatures of past pathogen exposure could be identified by cataloging public T cell receptors. The study used immunosequencing to profile the T cell repertoires of approximately 650 subjects and linked those repertoires to cytomegalovirus serostatus. Besides the first cohort of under 700 subjects, a separate validation cohort made up of around 120 different subjects was used. High-throughput TCR immunosequencing, statistical association of individual TCRs with disease status, and machine learning were combined to predict cytomegalovirus infection status. A later analysis re-analyzed previously published TCR beta repertoires from approximately 700 donors and added high-resolution HLA genotyping to study TCR occurrence patterns. In the later analysis, no new phenotypic data were used to find candidate immune exposures; instead, reliance was placed on TCR beta sequences and their occurrence across donors. An earlier analysis of 587 of the donors applied high-throughput TCR beta sequencing to assess whether each TCR beta V gene segment acted as functional or pseudogenic. Donor age, sex, ethnicity and CMV serostatus were compiled together with the repertoire data. Genome-wide SNP genotypes for about three fifths of the roughly 670 donors were used in a later genetic analysis, which treated that subset as a discovery cohort. Every repertoire in the discovery cohort had been generated on one and the same sequencing platform. Both class I and class II loci were covered by HLA typing, at four-digit resolution. The number of typed donors differed by locus: 629-630 for A, B, C, DRB1 and DQB1; 500 to 550 for DQA1; approximately 610 for DPA1; and roughly 450 for DPB1. Roughly five DR-DQ haplotypes were handled as single units for association and clustering, since linkage in the cohort was strong. Among roughly 400 genotyped donors of the cohort, an average of approximately 220,000 unique TCR beta nucleotide sequences was sequenced per donor, of which approximately 18% were non-productive. Overall study results and their limits: When HLA alleles, especially DR and DQ, strongly co-occurred, attributing TCR associations to individual alleles was difficult. The earlier analysis of approximately 560 of the donors excluded some 16 rarely observed V segments, including chromosome 9 orphons, because counts were too low. In a later analysis, the rate of TCR association differed among HLA loci, with DRB1 alleles having the most associated TCRs and HLA-C alleles having the fewest. In a later analysis, HLA-associated TCR beta chains were found to be more clonally expanded and to have lower generation probabilities than equally common non-associated chains. The study listed 150 to 200 TCR beta chains as associated with cytomegalovirus. This cohort had only TCR beta chains sequenced, and the lack of alpha or paired-chain data limited which features could be detected. In a later genetic analysis, fewer N-insertions in productive TCRs were reported among donors in an Asian-associated ancestry cluster than the 666-donor mean. While some public TCRs were present in many individuals, most TCR sequences turned up only very rarely across donors. CMV serostatus was the only immune exposure information available for the cohort. In both the original and validation cohorts, the classifier was reported to diagnose cytomegalovirus status with high specificity and sensitivity. Linkage disequilibrium might explain the correlated functional status among segregating V segments, but an unknown experimental factor could not be ruled out. An association between a missense DCLRE1C variant and V-gene and J-gene trimming of TCR beta chains was found in a later genetic analysis and replicated in an independent cohort. According to the authors, the approach could potentially be generalized to other disease states and immunological phenotypes. Because HLA typing was unavailable for some donors at each locus, only the typed subset was used in association tests. In a later analysis, some 18,000 TCR beta sequences were associated with specific HLA alleles at a false discovery rate of 0.05. A further reported finding was that TCR beta sequences accurately predicted the HLA-A and HLA-B alleles for most subjects in the first cohort. According to a later analysis, most CMV-associated TCR beta chains appeared to be HLA-restricted, and the HLA associations seemed to be driven largely by CMV exposure. A later analysis reported that several top co-occurrence clusters appeared linked to parvovirus B19, influenza, CMV and Epstein-Barr virus. A cluster of highly shared sequence variants was judged likely to be a technical artifact of the sequencing pipeline. In an earlier analysis of approximately 600 of the donors, most TCR beta V segments were observed in productive rearrangements about 87% or about 30% of the time, broadly matching IMGT annotations. Three of the identified cytomegalovirus-associated TCR beta chains were confirmed in vitro to be specific for cytomegalovirus antigens. The presence/absence analyses assumed that sequencing depth was roughly uniform across donors, and that assumption may not be true. Because the 87-base-pair reads could not distinguish some IMGT-functional V segments, including TRBV6-2 and TRBV6-3, those segments were excluded.

In regard to this clone: Its recognized antigen is unknown. The input lacks base qualities; no much larger clone sits a single base away.

The cohort consisted of 650 to 850 healthy bone marrow donors. Cohort members were all nominally healthy when sampled, although unrecorded immune exposures were likely present. The donor tested CMV seropositive, placing the donor among the 289 seropositive members of the cohort. A peripheral blood sample was collected from each donor, and TCR beta sequencing was performed on peripheral blood mononuclear cells. Genomic DNA extraction from the blood cell samples was performed with the Qiagen DNeasy Blood Extraction Kit. For CDR1 and CDR2, the germline V gene (reference sequence) lists MNHEY and SMNVEV. Including the terminal cysteine and phenylalanine, the CDR3 comprises 16 residues. The read is trimmed to its CDR3 DNA, 48 bases read in frame from base 1. Here V drops 5 bases and J drops 4 bases, and the junction holds 10 bases not matched to any gene. The receptor library was made with the immunoSEQ multiplex PCR assay. A mixture of 60 forward primers for TCR Vbeta segments and 13 reverse primers for TCR Jbeta segments was used in the multiplex PCR. The CDR3 region of rearranged TCR beta genes was amplified from genomic DNA with a multiplex PCR assay. On the Illumina HiSeq System, the amplified TCR beta libraries were sequenced as 87-base-pair reads. Processing in the source paper ran as follows. In a later analysis, tens of millions of unique TCR beta chains were counted across the 690 or so repertoires, and approximately 11 million of these chains were shared by at least two donors. Raw reads were error-corrected and collapsed into unique sequences with a nearest-neighbor algorithm that merged closely related sequences to remove PCR and sequencing errors. CDR3 sequences were aligned to IMGT reference sequences to assign V, D and J gene segments. For a sequence to be retained, at least a six-nucleotide match to both a V gene segment and a J gene segment was required. Rearrangements were classified as productive when the CDR3 lacked stop codons and remained in frame with V and J, and all other rearrangements were classified as non-productive. Following IMGT convention, CDR3 was defined as the stretch from the second conserved V-encoded cysteine to the conserved J-encoded phenylalanine. Sequences without an unambiguous match to a single V gene segment were excluded from the earlier analysis of several hundred of the donors. In an earlier analysis of about 590 of the donors, a V segment was called functional when productive rearrangements were above 56.7%, and segregating when the standard deviation between donors exceeded 5%. A statistical classification framework was built for diagnosing cytomegalovirus status from the catalog of TCR beta chain sequences. In a later analysis, V and J genes were assigned by comparing TCR nucleotide sequences against IMGT/GENE-DB human TR gene sequences. Using the TCRdist pipeline, a later analysis assigned CDR3 sequences along with most-parsimonious VDJ recombination scenarios. In a later analysis, each TCR beta chain was defined by its CDR3 amino acid sequence together with its V-gene family, and reads without a unique V-gene family were excluded. To address suspected cross-contamination and a sequencing artifact, a later analysis removed 592 highly shared, low-generation-probability nucleotide sequences. In a later analysis, a clonal expansion index for each public chain was calculated from normalized within-repertoire ranks of inferred template counts. A later analysis computed generation probabilities with a VDJ recombination model fitted to out-of-frame rearrangements, and checked the results against IGoR. A later analysis scored TCR-TCR, TCR-HLA and TCR-CMV co-occurrence with hypergeometric tests, applying a repertoire-size bias correction to TCR pairs. To estimate false discovery rates, a later analysis permuted the HLA or CMV assignments 20 times. In a later analysis, co-occurring TCRs were grouped using DBSCAN, with TCRdist sequence similarity added in when clustering inside HLA-allele-positive subsets. Repertoires with fewer than 30,000 or more than 120,000 public chains were left out of co-occurrence clustering, as were about 5 repertoires with anomalous nucleotide sharing. In its TCRdb copy, this immuneACCESS table keeps in-frame sequences only and misses some clones. Where compared with another copy, unresolved V genes explain less than half of these, and the others have no known cause. V, J and clone size are taken as reported in that table, and D and trimming were inferred from the DNA itself. For this sample the table gives 95,000 to 150,000 clones, of which 77% were detected only once. Around 5.8% of the sample rests with the top ten.

The sequenced material came from PBMCs. The TCR comes from a man younger than 35 in good health and CMV-seropositive. In this chain, TRBV27 is recombined with TRBJ1-4; 7 bases in the middle match TRBD1. The CDR3 has the sequence CASSLTRQGGNEKLFF. The sequenced DNA is TGTGCCAGCAGTCTAACGCGACAGGGTGGTAATGAAAAACTGTTTTTT.